Each of the 31 T cell receptor beta chains below was sequenced from the same sample in a study of brain T cells in children with intractable seizures. Clones were sequenced by immunoSEQ multiplex PCR, and TCRdb holds only the in-frame ones, with some missing. The profile shows about 7,400 clones, roughly four fifths of them singletons. Only cases whose brain tissue showed the highest T cell transcript signatures were sequenced. Sample: resected brain tissue, taken at surgery. These receptor sequences come from a boy younger than two with tuberous sclerosis and intractable seizures.

The rearrangement joins TRBV7-8 to TRBJ2-3; 8 nucleotides align to TRBD2. V dropped 1 base and J dropped 5; count of bases not matched to a gene: 5. The V gene's germline CDR1 is SGHVS and CDR2 FQNEAQ. CDR3 size: 15 residues. CDR3 loop: CASSLVGGAGDTQYF. The CDR3 nucleotides are TGTGCCAGCAGCTTAGTCGGGGGGGCGGGAGATACGCAGTATTTT.

The table lists this clone with a few counts. The rearrangement joins TRBV15 to TRBJ2-1, with D possibly matching TRBD1 (6 bases). The germline V gene has CDR1 LNHNV and CDR2 YYDKDF (reference sequence). The CDR3 totals 15 residues. Trimming removed 2 bases from V and 7 bases from J, with 15 bases in between. The CDR3 is CATSRISGVGNEQFF. The CDR3 bases are TGTGCCACCAGCAGAATTTCAGGGGTGGGAAATGAGCAGTTCTTC.

The J gene is TRBJ1-2, the V gene TRBV11-3; D uncertain. V lost 0 bases and J lost 5, with 4 bases in between. The CDR3 runs 12 residues. Looked up from germline, CDR1 is SGHNT and CDR2 is YENEEA. The CDR3 sequence: CASSLEGYGYTF. CDR3 bases: TGTGCCAGCAGCTTAGAGGGTTATGGCTACACCTTC.

This chain joins TRBV6-5 and TRBJ2-1, with TRBD2 matching over 12 bases. The germline V gene encodes CDR1 MNHEY and CDR2 SVGAGI. This CDR3 contains 15 residues. V gave up 6 bases and J gave up 7 bases; unmatched junction bases: 7. Here the CDR3 DNA reads TGTGCCAGCAGCCACGGGCTAGCGGGAGGGAATGAGCAGTTCTTC. Its translation: CASSHGLAGGNEQFF.

V and J are TRBV24-1 and TRBJ2-5; 7 nucleotides line up with TRBD1. V dropped 5 bases and J dropped 1; count of bases not matched to a gene: 0. The germline CDR1 and CDR2 sequences are KGHDR and SFDVKD. There are 13 residues in the CDR3. The CDR3 sequence: CATSGTGQETQYF. CDR3 DNA sequence: TGTGCCACCAGTGGGACAGGCCAAGAGACCCAGTACTTC.

CDR3 DNA sequence: TGTGCCAGCAGTTCACCCGGGGCGTTTAATGAAAAACTGTTTTTT. This codes for CASSSPGAFNEKLFF. The V call is TRBV6-6, the J call TRBJ1-4; perhaps TRBD1 as D (5 bases). This CDR3 region has 15 residues. Trimming took off 4 bases at V and 4 bases at J, with 13 bases between the two ends. Germline loops: CDR1 MNHNY, CDR2 SVGAGI (reference sequence).

The rearrangement uses TRBV29-1 and TRBJ2-1; 11 bases match TRBD1. The CDR3 is made up of 14 amino acids. V was clipped by 4 bases and J by 6 bases; unmatched bases: 5. Germline CDR1 is SQVTM and CDR2 is ANQGSEA. The CDR3 nucleotides are TGCAGCGTTGCGAGAGGACAGGGGGCCAATGAGCAGTTCTTC. It specifies CSVARGQGANEQFF.

The chain couples TRBV7-9 to TRBJ2-7; D call uncertain. Between the trimmed V and J ends, which lost 6 bases and 0 bases, there was a span of 9 bases. The germline V gene has CDR1 SEHNR and CDR2 FQNEAQ (reference sequence). The CDR3 has 13 amino acids. CDR3 DNA: TGTGCCAGCAGAGACGGAAGCTCCTACGAGCAGTACTTC. Protein: CASRDGSSYEQYF. The full variable domain, its missing parts supplied by reference TRBV7-9 and TRBJ2-7, is DTGVSQNPRHKITKRGQNVTFRCDPISEHNRLYWYRQTLGQGPEFLTYFQNEAQLEKSRLLSDRFSAERPKGSFSTLEIQRTEQGDSAMYLCASRDGSSYEQYFGPGTRLTVT.

CDR3 DNA sequence: TGTGCCAGCAGCTTAGTTGGACAGGGTACGCAGTACTTC. It yields the protein CASSLVGQGTQYF. The rearrangement uses TRBV7-9 and TRBJ2-7; 8 nucleotides match TRBD1. Per the germline V gene, CDR1 is SEHNR and CDR2 is FQNEAQ (reference sequence). The CDR3 is 13 amino acids. V lost 1 base and J lost 9; bases outside the gene matches: 5.

This clone was seen a handful of times. The same CDR3 arises from other DNA sequences in this sample as well. J is TRBJ1-3 and V is TRBV29-1; D unresolved. This CDR3 spans 13 amino acids. The ends were cut back, 2 bases at V and 0 bases at J, with 5 bases in the middle. Germline CDR1 and CDR2: SQVTM and ANQGSEA. The CDR3 DNA sequence: TGCAGCGTTGAAACGGACTCTGGAAACACCATATATTTT. Translating it yields CSVETDSGNTIYF.

V and J are TRBV7-2 and TRBJ2-3, with D hard to call. The CDR3 extends over 13 amino acids. V was clipped by 8 bases and J by 5 bases, with 14 bases between them. The germline V gene has CDR1 SGHTA and CDR2 FQGNSA. The DNA of the CDR3 is TGTGCCAGCGGCGTTGGGGTGAGAGATACGCAGTATTTT. This translates into CASGVGVRDTQYF.

This chain uses TRBV29-1 with TRBJ2-6; a possible D gene is TRBD1 (6 bases). Germline V CDR1 and CDR2: SQVTM, ANQGSEA. The CDR3 has 19 residues. V was clipped by 0 bases and J by 4 bases, with 22 bases between them. The CDR3 DNA reads as TGCAGCGTTGAAGACCCTGCTCAAAGGGGGTCATGGGGGGCCAACGTCCTGACTTTC. This gives the protein CSVEDPAQRGSWGANVLTF.

The chain recombines TRBV27 with TRBJ2-3, with D possibly TRBD2 on 6 matching bases. Germline-derived CDR1 and CDR2 are MNHEY and SMNVEV (reference sequence). V lost 3 bases and J lost 1, with 14 bases in between. CDR3 length: 16 amino acids. CDR3 nucleotides: TGTGCCAGCAGTTTCAGGAGGGAGATGGGCACAGATACGCAGTATTTT. This encodes CASSFRREMGTDTQYF.

The chain uses TRBV6-2 or TRBV6-3 and TRBJ2-1; no reliable D call. Germline values: CDR1 MNHEY, CDR2 SVGEGT. V gave up 0 bases and J gave up 7 bases, with 10 bases separating them. This CDR3 comprises 14 residues. The CDR3 sequence: CASSYSLGRNEQFF. The CDR3 DNA reads as TGTGCCAGCAGTTACTCGTTGGGTAGGAATGAGCAGTTCTTC.

The chain couples TRBV9 to TRBJ2-7; D might be TRBD2 (5 bases). The germline V and J ends were trimmed by 0 bases and 2 bases, with 15 bases remaining between them. CDR1 and CDR2 from the germline V gene are SGDLS and YYNGEE. There are 16 residues in the CDR3. This chain's CDR3 is CASSVGERVPPYEQYF. The DNA of the CDR3 is TGTGCCAGCAGCGTAGGCGAGAGGGTTCCTCCCTACGAGCAGTACTTC.

This chain connects TRBV6-5 to TRBJ2-5; 8 bases are a match to TRBD1. The CDR3 has 15 residues. Germline values: CDR1 MNHEY, CDR2 SVGAGI. V was clipped by 7 bases and J by 2 bases; unmatched bases: 9. The CDR3 spells CASMPGTGAQETQYF. Here the CDR3 DNA reads TGTGCCAGCATGCCCGGGACAGGCGCACAAGAGACCCAGTACTTC.

The chain joins TRBV6-5 to TRBJ1-1; unclear D gene. CDR1 MNHEY and CDR2 SVGAGI come from the germline V gene. The CDR3 covers 12 residues. The V gene lost 10 bases and the J gene lost 2 bases, with 11 bases spanning the gap. The DNA for the CDR3 is TGTGCCATCCTGACGGTTAACACTGAAGCTTTCTTT. This translates into CAILTVNTEAFF.

The V call is TRBV6-6, the J call TRBJ2-1; 10 bases are a match to TRBD2. J was trimmed by 8 bases and V by 4 bases; bases with no gene match: 11. The CDR3 runs 16 residues. The V gene's germline CDR1 is MNHNY and CDR2 SVGAGI (reference sequence). The CDR3 coding sequence is TGTGCCAGCAGTTGGCTAGCGGGAGACCGGGGCCATGAGCAGTTCTTC. It translates to CASSWLAGDRGHEQFF.

This clone was detected once. The chain couples TRBV6-6 to TRBJ1-1; TRBD1 matches 7 bases. CDR1 and CDR2 from the germline V gene are MNHNY and SVGAGI (reference sequence). This CDR3 has 15 amino acids. J was trimmed by 0 bases and V by 6 bases; bases with no gene match: 7. The CDR3 DNA is TGTGCCAGCAGGCCCCCACAGGGGATGAACACTGAAGCTTTCTTT. As protein: CASRPPQGMNTEAFF.

V usage is TRBV6-4 and J usage is TRBJ2-3, with 12 nucleotides matching TRBD2. Germline assignment: CDR1 MRHNA and CDR2 SNTAGT. CDR3 length: 15 residues. The J segment lost 4 bases and the V segment lost 2 bases, leaving 1 base of the junction unmatched. The CDR3 DNA reads as TGTGCCAGCAGTGACACTAGCGGGAGGCCAGATACGCAGTATTTT. Protein product: CASSDTSGRPDTQYF.

The gene calls are TRBV5-5 and TRBJ2-5, with D uncertain. Germline CDR1 and CDR2: SGHKS and YYEKEE (reference sequence). Trimming pared 2 bases from V and 2 bases from J, leaving 10 bases between. This CDR3 has 14 residues. In nucleotides, the CDR3 is TGTGCCAGCAGCTTCATACAGCCTCAAGAGACCCAGTACTTC. It translates to CASSFIQPQETQYF.

This clone qualifies as large. J is TRBJ1-2 and V is TRBV6-6; tentatively, D is TRBD1 (6 bases). Germline values: CDR1 MNHNY, CDR2 SVGAGI (reference sequence). The length of the CDR3 is 11 residues. V lost 10 bases and J lost 7, with 13 bases in between. The CDR3: CATLDSAGYTF. In DNA form, the CDR3 reads TGTGCCACCTTGGACAGCGCTGGCTACACCTTC.

This chain uses TRBV5-1 with TRBJ2-5; the D is unclear. Germline loops: CDR1 SGHRS, CDR2 YFSETQ. With 4 bases removed from V and 4 bases from J, the gap between germline ends came to 8 bases. This CDR3 is built from 12 residues. The CDR3 DNA follows: TGCGCCAGCAGCCATAAGGGAGAGACCCAGTACTTC. Protein sequence: CASSHKGETQYF.

This clone was counted a single time. The chain has TRBV19 and TRBJ1-6, with unresolved D. The germline V gene has CDR1 LNHDA and CDR2 SQIVND (reference sequence). V lost 7 bases to trimming and J lost 10 bases, with 17 bases between them. The CDR3 is 14 residues long. The CDR3 loop is CASNPGSIGSPLHF. The CDR3 nucleotides are TGTGCCAGTAACCCGGGATCCATAGGATCACCCCTCCACTTT.

This chain joins TRBV7-3 and TRBJ2-7; D uncertain. Trimming cost V 3 bases and J 3 bases, with 6 bases left between them. The CDR3 sequence is 12 residues long. Germline loops: CDR1 SGHTA, CDR2 FQGTGA. The CDR3 sequence is CASSFDGYEQYF. Here the CDR3 DNA reads TGTGCCAGCAGCTTTGACGGCTACGAGCAGTACTTC.

This chain joins TRBV5-1 and TRBJ2-2; D is unclear. The CDR3 runs to 12 residues. The germline CDR1 and CDR2 sequences are SGHRS and YFSETQ. The ends were cut back, 2 bases at V and 6 bases at J, with 5 bases in the middle. The DNA for the CDR3 is TGCGCCAGCAGCTTAATCCCCGGGGAGCTGTTTTTT. This translates into CASSLIPGELFF.

The J gene is TRBJ2-7, the V gene TRBV28; 8 nucleotides align to TRBD2. The J segment lost 5 bases and the V segment lost 4 bases, leaving 4 bases of the junction unmatched. Germline values: CDR1 MDHEN, CDR2 SYDVKM. The CDR3 covers 13 residues. The CDR3, as DNA: TGTGCCAGCAGTTCGAGCGGGAGCGACGAGCAGTACTTC. Amino acids: CASSSSGSDEQYF.

The rearrangement links TRBV3-1 (or the pseudogene TRBV3-2) to TRBJ2-3; TRBD1 might be the D (5 bases). Germline loops: CDR1 LGHDT, CDR2 YNNKEL (reference sequence). The CDR3 totals 15 residues. V lost 5 bases to trimming and J lost 2 bases, with 14 bases between them. The CDR3 sequence: CASSVTVRSTDTQYF. The CDR3 nucleotides are TGTGCCAGCAGCGTGACAGTACGATCCACAGATACGCAGTATTTT.

The chain has TRBV19 and TRBJ1-3, with unresolved D. The germline CDR1 and CDR2 sequences are LNHDA and SQIVND (reference sequence). This CDR3 region has 15 residues. V lost 0 bases to trimming and J lost 0 bases, with 6 bases between them. This CDR3 is CASSIDGSSGNTIYF. Here the CDR3 DNA reads TGTGCCAGTAGTATAGACGGCAGCTCTGGAAACACCATATATTTT.

This sequence joins TRBV3-1 (or the pseudogene TRBV3-2) and TRBJ1-2; TRBD1 might be the D (5 bases). Germline lookup yields CDR1 LGHDT and CDR2 YNNKEL (reference sequence). V was cut by 1 base and J by 5 bases, with 11 bases left in between. This CDR3 has 14 residues. Here the CDR3 reads CASSQGRVGYGYTF. The CDR3 bases are TGTGCCAGCAGCCAAGGCAGGGTCGGGTATGGCTACACCTTC.

This clone has just a few counts. This rearrangement joins TRBV2 to TRBJ2-3; TRBD2 matches 8 bases. Germline V gene lookup returns CDR1 SNHLY and CDR2 FYNNEI. The CDR3 is made up of 16 amino acids. The V segment lost 6 bases and the J segment 2 bases; nucleotides outside the gene matches: 10. The CDR3 DNA follows: TGTGCCAGCAGAGACCCTGCGGGGGGCCTCACAGATACGCAGTATTTT. Its protein is CASRDPAGGLTDTQYF. The full variable domain, rest sourced from reference TRBV2 and TRBJ2-3, is EPEVTQTPSHQVTQMGQEVILRCVPISNHLYFYWYRQILGQKVEFLVSFYNNEISEKSEIFDDQFSVERPDGSNFTLKIRSTKLEDSAMYFCASRDPAGGLTDTQYFGPGTRLTVL.